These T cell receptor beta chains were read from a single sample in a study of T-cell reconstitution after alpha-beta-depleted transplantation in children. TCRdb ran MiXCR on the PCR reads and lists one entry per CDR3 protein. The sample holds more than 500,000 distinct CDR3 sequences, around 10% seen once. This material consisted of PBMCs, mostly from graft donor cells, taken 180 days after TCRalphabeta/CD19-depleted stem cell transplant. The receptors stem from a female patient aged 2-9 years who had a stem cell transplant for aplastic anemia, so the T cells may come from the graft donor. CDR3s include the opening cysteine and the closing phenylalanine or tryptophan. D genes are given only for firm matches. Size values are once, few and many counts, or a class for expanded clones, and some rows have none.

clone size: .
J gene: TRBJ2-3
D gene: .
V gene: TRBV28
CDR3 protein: CASSSEGRGTDTQYF
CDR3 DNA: TGTGCCAGCAGTTCCGAGGGCCGCGGCACAGATACGCAGTATTTT

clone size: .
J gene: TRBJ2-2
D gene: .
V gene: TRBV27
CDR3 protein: CASTPIPLNIGELFF
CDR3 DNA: TGTGCCAGCACTCCCATTCCTTTAAACATCGGGGAGCTGTTTTTT

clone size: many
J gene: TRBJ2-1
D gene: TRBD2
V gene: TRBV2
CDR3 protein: CASTPGLADYNEQFF
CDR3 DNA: TGTGCCAGCACCCCGGGACTAGCGGATTACAATGAGCAGTTCTTC

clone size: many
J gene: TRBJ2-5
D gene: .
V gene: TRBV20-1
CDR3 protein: CSATGWRETQYF
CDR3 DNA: TGCAGTGCTACAGGGTGGAGAGAGACCCAGTACTTC

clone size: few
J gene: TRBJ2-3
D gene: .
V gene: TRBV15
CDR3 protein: CATSKGGVPDTQYF
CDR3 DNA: TGTGCCACCAGCAAAGGGGGGGTCCCAGATACGCAGTATTTT

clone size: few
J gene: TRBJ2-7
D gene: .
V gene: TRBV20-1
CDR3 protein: CSARGLGRQAGEQYF
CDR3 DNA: TGCAGTGCTAGGGGCCTGGGCCGCCAGGCCGGCGAGCAGTACTTC

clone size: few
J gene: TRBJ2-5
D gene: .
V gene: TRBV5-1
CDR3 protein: CASSGGTAVIETQYF
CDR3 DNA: TGCGCCAGCAGCGGCGGGACGGCAGTTATTGAGACCCAGTACTTC

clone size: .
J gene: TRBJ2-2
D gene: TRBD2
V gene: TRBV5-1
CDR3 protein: CASSWRTSGRAANTGELFF
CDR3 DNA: TGCGCCAGCAGCTGGCGGACTAGCGGGAGGGCCGCGAACACCGGGGAGCTGTTTTTT

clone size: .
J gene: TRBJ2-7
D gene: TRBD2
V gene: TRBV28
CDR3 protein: CASSYPGLATDNYEQYF
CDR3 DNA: TGTGCCAGCAGTTACCCGGGACTAGCGACAGACAATTACGAGCAGTACTTC

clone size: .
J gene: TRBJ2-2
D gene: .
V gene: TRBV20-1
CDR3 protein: CSASPNTGELFF
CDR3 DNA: TGCAGTGCTAGTCCAAACACCGGGGAGCTGTTTTTT

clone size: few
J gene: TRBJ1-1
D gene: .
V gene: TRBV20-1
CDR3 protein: CSASPLNTEAFF
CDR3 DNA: TGCAGTGCTAGTCCCTTGAACACTGAAGCTTTCTTT

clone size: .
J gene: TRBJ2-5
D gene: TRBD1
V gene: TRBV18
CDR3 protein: CASSPTGARETQYF
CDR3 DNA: TGTGCCAGCTCACCGACAGGGGCGAGGGAGACCCAGTACTTC

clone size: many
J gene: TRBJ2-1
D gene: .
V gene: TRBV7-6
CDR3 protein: CASSFTGNEQFF
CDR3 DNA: TGTGCCAGCAGCTTTACCGGGAATGAGCAGTTCTTC

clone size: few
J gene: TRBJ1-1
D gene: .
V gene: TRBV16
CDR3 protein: CASTPTPRGTEAFF
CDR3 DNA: TGTGCCAGCACTCCCACCCCGCGGGGCACTGAAGCTTTCTTT

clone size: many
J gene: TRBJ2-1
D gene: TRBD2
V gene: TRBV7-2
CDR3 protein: CASSPPNSGDNEQFF
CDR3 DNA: TGTGCCAGCAGCCCTCCGAATAGCGGGGACAATGAGCAGTTCTTC

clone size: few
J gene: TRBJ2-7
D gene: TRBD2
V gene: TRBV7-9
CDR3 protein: CASSLTGLAGSYEQYF
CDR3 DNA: TGTGCCAGCAGCTTAACCGGACTAGCGGGTTCCTACGAGCAGTACTTC

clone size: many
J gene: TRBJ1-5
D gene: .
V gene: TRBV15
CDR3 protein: CATSRGDQPQHF
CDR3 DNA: TGTGCCACCAGCAGAGGAGATCAGCCCCAGCATTTT

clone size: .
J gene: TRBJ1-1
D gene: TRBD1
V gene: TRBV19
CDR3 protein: CASSPGQGRITEAFF
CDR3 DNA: TGTGCCAGTAGTCCAGGACAGGGAAGGATCACTGAAGCTTTCTTT

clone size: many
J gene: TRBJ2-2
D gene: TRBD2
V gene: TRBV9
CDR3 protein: CASSVTGRRNTGELFF
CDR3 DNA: TGTGCCAGCAGCGTGACCGGGAGGCGAAACACCGGGGAGCTGTTTTTT

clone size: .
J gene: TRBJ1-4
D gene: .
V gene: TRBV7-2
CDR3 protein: CASSLYPVLPNEKLFF
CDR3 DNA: TGTGCCAGCAGCTTATATCCGGTGCTGCCTAATGAAAAACTGTTTTTT

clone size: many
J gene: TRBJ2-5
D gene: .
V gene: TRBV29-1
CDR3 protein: CSVERGETQYF
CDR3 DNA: TGCAGCGTTGAAAGGGGGGAGACCCAGTACTTC

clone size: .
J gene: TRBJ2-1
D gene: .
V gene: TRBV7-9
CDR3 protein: CASTLFTGDAKQFF
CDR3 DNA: TGTGCCAGCACCCTCTTTACCGGGGACGCGAAGCAGTTCTTC

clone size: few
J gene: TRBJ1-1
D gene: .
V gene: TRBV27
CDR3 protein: CASSWGTRGTEAFF
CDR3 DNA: TGTGCCAGCAGTTGGGGGACAAGGGGCACTGAAGCTTTCTTT

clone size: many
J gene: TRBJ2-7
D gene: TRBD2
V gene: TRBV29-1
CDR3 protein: CSVRTRVYEQYF
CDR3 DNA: TGCAGCGTTAGGACTAGGGTCTACGAGCAGTACTTC

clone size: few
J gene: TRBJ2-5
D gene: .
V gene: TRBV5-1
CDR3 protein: CASTLPGANAETQYF
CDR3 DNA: TGCGCCAGCACCCTACCAGGGGCGAATGCGGAGACCCAGTACTTC

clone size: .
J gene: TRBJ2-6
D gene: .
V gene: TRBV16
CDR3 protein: CASSHGSGANVLTF
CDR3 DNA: TGTGCCAGCAGCCACGGCTCTGGGGCCAACGTCCTGACTTTC